Listed below are T cell receptor beta chains from one sample, sequenced in a study of T-cell memory formation after mild COVID-19. MiXCR, applied by TCRdb to the 5' RACE reads, yields one record per CDR3 protein. Among 550,000 to 700,000 distinct CDR3 sequences, under 20% were seen once, and the ten largest hold approximately 12%. What was sequenced was PBMCs or a T cell subset sorted from them (not recorded which). The receptors shown here come from an adult woman who had mild COVID-19 (a few samples of this study predate the infection). Cell type and time point are not known. Both conserved end residues are part of each CDR3. Each record gives: V gene, D gene, CDR3 length, J gene, clone size, CDR3 protein, CDR3 DNA. D genes are given only for firm matches. Expanded clones are given a class, and other clones once, few, many or no size at all.

>TRBV12-3/TRBV12-4|TRBD1|15|TRBJ2-7|NA
CASSLTGAIDYEQYF
TGTGCCAGCAGTTTAACAGGGGCGATTGACTACGAGCAGTACTTC
>TRBV29-1|NA|12|TRBJ2-7|NA
CSVASGMDEQYF
TGCAGCGTTGCCTCAGGTATGGACGAGCAGTACTTC
>TRBV7-9|NA|16|TRBJ2-7|NA
CASSGDGEPTLYEQYF
TGTGCCAGCAGCGGGGATGGGGAGCCCACTCTCTACGAGCAGTACTTC
>TRBV7-9|NA|14|TRBJ2-3|NA
CASRTGLPTDTQYF
TGTGCCAGCAGAACAGGTCTACCCACAGATACGCAGTATTTT
>TRBV3-1|NA|12|TRBJ2-7|many
CASSQAGYEQYF
TGTGCCAGCAGCCAAGCTGGGTACGAGCAGTACTTC
>TRBV4-1|NA|12|TRBJ1-3|NA
CASSPRGNTIYF
TGCGCCAGCAGCCCTAGGGGAAACACCATATATTTT
>TRBV7-2|NA|16|TRBJ2-2|many
CASSLDPGLYTGELFF
TGTGCCAGCAGCTTAGATCCAGGGTTGTATACCGGGGAGCTGTTTTTT
>TRBV5-1|NA|17|TRBJ2-5|few
CASSLDGSLGLQETQYF
TGCGCCAGCAGCTTGGACGGGTCTCTGGGGCTGCAAGAGACCCAGTACTTC
>TRBV7-7|TRBD1|16|TRBJ2-5|few
CASSLIRTGGLETQYF
TGTGCCAGCAGCTTAATTAGGACAGGGGGCCTTGAGACCCAGTACTTC
>TRBV6-2/TRBV6-3|NA|13|TRBJ1-2|NA
CASSKKPIYGYTF
TGTGCCAGCAGCAAGAAGCCCATCTATGGCTACACCTTC
>TRBV5-1|NA|13|TRBJ1-1|many
CASKGDPNTEAFF
TGCGCCAGCAAGGGGGACCCAAACACTGAAGCTTTCTTT
>TRBV9|TRBD1|15|TRBJ1-6|few
CASSELDRANSPLHF
TGTGCCAGCAGCGAGTTGGACAGGGCCAATTCACCCCTCCACTTT
>TRBV7-8|NA|14|TRBJ2-1|many
CASSYRQSYNEQFF
TGTGCCAGCAGCTATAGACAGTCCTACAATGAGCAGTTCTTC
>TRBV7-9|NA|13|TRBJ2-7|NA
CATRDRRSYEQYF
TGTGCCACACGGGACCGCCGCTCCTACGAGCAGTACTTC
>TRBV3-1|NA|14|TRBJ1-1|few
CASSQRDRNTEAFF
TGTGCCAGCAGCCAAAGAGACAGAAACACTGAAGCTTTCTTT
>TRBV27|TRBD2|15|TRBJ2-1|NA
CASSQRETRYNEQFF
TGTGCCAGCAGCCAGCGGGAAACGCGCTACAATGAGCAGTTCTTC
>TRBV9|TRBD2|15|TRBJ2-1|many
CASSVAWGLANEQFF
TGTGCCAGCAGCGTAGCTTGGGGACTAGCGAACGAGCAGTTCTTC
>TRBV27|NA|14|TRBJ2-7|few
CASSLGDSTYEQYF
TGTGCCAGCAGTTTAGGGGACTCCACCTACGAGCAGTACTTC